This T cell receptor (beta chain) is from a study of identical twins. Study conclusions and caveats: A lower insertion count was a feature of abundant cord blood beta clonotypes, with no such feature in memory repertoires. Out-of-frame alpha sequences common to twins exhibited a surplus of low generation probability. Cross-sectional statistics underpinned the conclusions; the same donors were not followed.

On this clonotype: Its antigen is unknown.

A universal primer site was incorporated via template switching, and the cDNA contained unique molecular identifiers. TCRdb passed the 5' RACE reads through MiXCR, listing each CDR3 protein once. The sample includes 450,000 or so distinct CDR3 sequences, 14% of them seen just once. The V gene lost 3 bases and the J gene lost 1 base, with 13 bases spanning the gap. The CDR3 totals 17 residues. These data also featured in a second study, about yellow fever vaccine responses in identical twins.

The specimen sequenced was CD4+ T cells sorted from blood. V usage is TRBV12-3 or TRBV12-4 and J usage is TRBJ2-6, with a possible D match to TRBD1 (6 bases). The sequence was obtained from a woman between 18 and 29 years old in good health. Written as DNA, the CDR3 is TGTGCCAGCAGTTTGCGGACAGTAGTGTCTGGGGCCAACGTCCTGACTTTC. Encoded protein: CASSLRTVVSGANVLTF.